The 10 T cell receptor beta chains below were found in one sample sequenced in a study of blood T cell repertoires in COVID-19. Repertoires were generated with immunoSEQ multiplex PCR, while TCRdb's copy carries only in-frame clones and drops some. The repertoire holds 200,000 to 250,000 clones, with 80% to 90% as singletons. Source material: PBMCs or T cells enriched from blood (not recorded which). The source of these receptors is a woman in her late teens or twenties in a cohort exposed to, infected with or recovered from COVID-19 (not recorded which).

This chain connects TRBV6-4 to TRBJ1-1; 8 nucleotides match TRBD1. The V gene's germline CDR1 is MRHNA and CDR2 SNTAGT. The length of the CDR3 is 14 residues. The ends lost 7 bases at V and 1 base at J; junction bases unmatched: 5. In DNA form, the CDR3 reads TGTGCCAGCAAACAGGACAGGGCGAACACTGAAGCTTTCTTT. Encoded protein: CASKQDRANTEAFF.

V is TRBV11-2 and J is TRBJ2-1, with 9 positions matching TRBD1. This CDR3 is 15 amino acids long. Per the germline V gene, CDR1 is SGHAT and CDR2 is FQNNGV. With V trimmed by 4 bases and J by 6 bases, 7 bases remained unmatched. CDR3: CASSSIRQGVNEQFF. CDR3 coding DNA: TGTGCCAGCAGCTCCATTAGACAGGGGGTCAATGAGCAGTTCTTC.

The gene calls are TRBV29-1 and TRBJ1-2; 7 bases are a match to TRBD1. CDR1 is SQVTM and CDR2 is ANQGSEA in the germline V gene. This CDR3 has 13 amino acids. V was clipped by 6 bases and J by 0 bases; unmatched bases: 4. The CDR3 spells CSVQGQTNYGYTF. The CDR3 DNA reads as TGCAGCGTGCAGGGACAGACTAACTATGGCTACACCTTC.

This chain connects TRBV6-5 to TRBJ2-7; D perhaps matches TRBD1 (5 bases). V lost 8 bases and J 1 base, leaving 15 bases between the germline ends. This CDR3 region has 14 residues. Germline CDR1 reads MNHEY; CDR2 reads SVGAGI. DNA for the CDR3: TGTGCCAGCGGCCAGGGTGACCCGTCCTACGAGCAGTACTTC. Protein sequence: CASGQGDPSYEQYF.

The chain has TRBV11-2 and TRBJ2-1; D unclear. This CDR3 comprises 15 residues. Deletions cut 5 bases from V and 4 bases from J, with 15 bases between. From germline, CDR1 is SGHAT and CDR2 FQNNGV. The CDR3 region has the DNA TGTGCCAGCAGCGACGGGTCTTGGCTATACAATGAGCAGTTCTTC. It yields the protein CASSDGSWLYNEQFF.

The V gene is TRBV2, the J gene TRBJ1-1; 8 bases fit TRBD1. Per germline, CDR1 SNHLY and CDR2 FYNNEI. This CDR3 is 16 amino acids long. Trimming took 5 bases from V and 0 from J; bases not matched to a gene: 8. CDR3 residues: CASSRQGTELNTEAFF. The CDR3, as DNA: TGTGCCAGCAGTCGACAGGGGACGGAGCTGAACACTGAAGCTTTCTTT.

This clone came up a few times. The V and J genes are TRBV19 and TRBJ1-5, with D perhaps matching TRBD1 (6 bases). The length of the CDR3 is 15 residues. The germline V and J ends were trimmed by 6 bases and 3 bases, with 15 bases remaining between them. Germline V gene lookup returns CDR1 LNHDA and CDR2 SQIVND (reference sequence). DNA of the CDR3: TGTGCCAGTAGCCGCTTACAGGGCCTCAATCAGCCCCAGCATTTT. Translating it yields CASSRLQGLNQPQHF.

CDR3 in DNA: TGCGCCAGCAGCGAAACTCCGGGACAGGGGCCCTCAGGGTTGTTACGGGAGCAGTACTTC. This encodes CASSETPGQGPSGLLREQYF. V and J are TRBV5-1 and TRBJ2-7; 10 nucleotides line up with TRBD1. Germline CDR1 reads SGHRS; CDR2 reads YFSETQ. V trimming: 4 bases; J trimming: 7 bases; junction bases outside the gene matches: 26. CDR3 size: 20 residues.

The chain carries TRBV25-1 and TRBJ1-3; TRBD1 agrees at 9 bases. The V gene's germline CDR1 is MGHDK and CDR2 SYGVNS. The CDR3 contains 15 residues. Unmatched junction bases numbered 4, after V lost 4 bases and J lost 3 bases. The CDR3 sequence is CASSGQGVGGNTIYF. CDR3 sequence (DNA): TGTGCCAGCAGTGGACAGGGGGTCGGTGGAAACACCATATATTTT.

The rearrangement uses TRBV4-2 and TRBJ2-1, with 7 positions matching TRBD2. V lost 3 bases to trimming and J lost 4 bases; unmatched junction nucleotides: 6. This CDR3 spans 15 amino acids. Germline CDR1 LGHNA, CDR2 YNFKEQ. The CDR3 coding sequence is TGTGCCAGCAGCCACCAGGAAGCGGGGTACAATGAGCAGTTCTTC. Translating it yields CASSHQEAGYNEQFF.